The 25 T cell receptor beta chains below all came from one sample that was sequenced in a study of blood T cell repertoires in COVID-19. The method was immunoSEQ multiplex PCR; TCRdb's version includes in-frame clones alone and lacks a portion of them. The sample carries roughly 250,000 clones, more than 70% recorded once. Sequenced sample: PBMCs or T cells enriched from blood (not recorded which). The source is a woman in her forties with acute COVID-19.

The rearrangement uses TRBV3-1 (or the pseudogene TRBV3-2) and TRBJ2-5; D may be TRBD1 (5 bases). Germline V lookup: CDR1 LGHDT, CDR2 YNNKEL (reference sequence). V was trimmed by 1 base and J by 5 bases, leaving 8 bases between them. CDR3 length: 13 amino acids. This CDR3 is CASSQGWGETQYF. CDR3 nucleotides: TGTGCCAGCAGCCAAGGATGGGGCGAGACCCAGTACTTC.

The chain combines TRBV6-4 with TRBJ1-1; no clear D gene. CDR1 is MRHNA, CDR2 SNTAGT, per germline. Trimming took 2 bases from V and 7 from J, leaving 11 bases between them. The CDR3 is 13 amino acids. The CDR3 spells CASSDQPGGEAFF. The CDR3 bases are TGTGCCAGCAGTGACCAACCGGGAGGTGAAGCTTTCTTT.

This chain connects TRBV21-1 to TRBJ1-1; TRBD1 is the table's D call, not checked against the DNA. TRBV21-1 is a pseudogene segment. CDR3 length: 20 amino acids. Here the CDR3 reads CASSPLGGLHGRQLNTEAFF. The CDR3 nucleotides read TGTGCCAGCAGCCCTTTGGGTGGGTTACACGGACGACAGCTGAACACTGAAGCTTTCTTT.

The chain uses TRBV18 and TRBJ1-2; D may be TRBD1 (5 bases). Per the germline V gene, CDR1 is KGHSH and CDR2 is LQKENI. The CDR3 extends over 16 amino acids. Trimming cost V 6 bases and J 6 bases, with 23 bases left between them. The CDR3 coding sequence is TGTGCCAGCTCCCGCGAGCGCGCCAGGGCTAGCGATGGCTACACCTTC. It yields the protein CASSRERARASDGYTF.

In its sample, this clone was seen a few times. The chain employs TRBV5-5 and TRBJ1-5; 7 bases align to TRBD1. Trimming removed 2 bases from V and 0 bases from J; junction bases left unmatched: 8. The CDR3 extends over 17 amino acids. Germline assignment: CDR1 SGHKS and CDR2 YYEKEE (reference sequence). This CDR3 reads CASSFTGTDYSNQPQHF. The DNA of the CDR3 is TGTGCCAGCAGCTTTACCGGGACAGACTATAGCAATCAGCCCCAGCATTTT. The entire variable domain, with the rest obtained from reference TRBV5-5 and TRBJ1-5, is as follows: DAGVTQSPTHLIKTRGQQVTLRCSPISGHKSVSWYQQVLGQGPQFIFQYYEKEERGRGNFPDRFSARQFPNYSSELNVNALLLGDSALYLCASSFTGTDYSNQPQHFGDGTRLSIL.

The rearrangement uses TRBV2 and TRBJ1-3; the D gene is possibly TRBD1 (5 bases). Germline loops: CDR1 SNHLY, CDR2 FYNNEI. The CDR3 totals 17 residues. V shed 6 bases and J shed 0 bases, with 18 bases lying between them. The CDR3 here is CASRGPTAGLSGNTIYF. The DNA for the CDR3 is TGTGCCAGCAGAGGACCGACAGCCGGCCTCTCTGGAAACACCATATATTTT.

The chain uses TRBV28 and TRBJ1-1, with D tentatively TRBD1 (5 bases). Trimming took off 7 bases at V and 9 bases at J, with 15 bases between the two ends. CDR3 size: 12 residues. Germline V gene data show CDR1 as MDHEN and CDR2 as SYDVKM. Here the CDR3 reads CASKLVGLQAFF. The CDR3 coding sequence is TGTGCCAGCAAACTTGTGGGACTACAAGCTTTCTTT.

This sequence joins TRBV4-1 and TRBJ2-1; TRBD2 might be the D (5 bases). CDR3 length: 16 amino acids. With 0 bases removed from V and 6 bases from J, the gap between germline ends came to 15 bases. Per the germline V gene, CDR1 is MGHRA and CDR2 is YSYEKL. As DNA, the CDR3 is TGCGCCAGCAGCCAAGAATGGGCTAGCCTAAGCAATGAGCAGTTCTTC. Its protein is CASSQEWASLSNEQFF.

The rearrangement uses TRBV2 and TRBJ2-1; 9 bases agree with TRBD2. V dropped 9 bases and J dropped 4; count of bases not matched to a gene: 4. The CDR3 loop spans 13 amino acids. Germline lookup yields CDR1 SNHLY and CDR2 FYNNEI. The CDR3 sequence is CASPSGRYNEQFF. The CDR3 bases are TGTGCCAGTCCCAGCGGGAGGTACAATGAGCAGTTCTTC.

The V and J genes are TRBV18 and TRBJ2-7, with 10 bases fitting TRBD2. CDR3 length equals 16 residues. J gave up 7 bases and V 0 bases, and 9 bases lay outside the gene matches. Germline CDR1 reads KGHSH; CDR2 reads LQKENI. CDR3 region: CASSPPIEGLASEQYF. In DNA, the CDR3 is TGTGCCAGCTCACCACCTATTGAGGGACTAGCGAGTGAGCAGTACTTC.

This chain connects TRBV18 to TRBJ2-1; 8 bases match TRBD2. The CDR3 has 18 amino acids. The V segment lost 0 bases and the J segment 4 bases; nucleotides outside the gene matches: 11. CDR1 and CDR2 from the germline V gene are KGHSH and LQKENI. The CDR3 nucleotides are TGTGCCAGCTCACCACCGACTTATACTAGCGGAGCTTACAATGAGCAGTTCTTC. This translates into CASSPPTYTSGAYNEQFF.

The chain uses TRBV5-1 and TRBJ1-2; D is perhaps TRBD1 (6 bases). Germline values: CDR1 SGHRS, CDR2 YFSETQ. Trimming removed 0 bases from V and 3 bases from J, with 12 bases in between. The CDR3 is 15 residues long. Here the CDR3 reads CASSLGQVSYYGYTF. The DNA of the CDR3 is TGCGCCAGCAGCTTGGGACAGGTGAGCTACTATGGCTACACCTTC.

With regard to this clone: Compared with germline, one end of the junction differs, possibly owing to a read error. The chain combines TRBV7-7 with TRBJ1-4; D not resolved. The CDR3 contains 15 residues. Looked up from germline, CDR1 is SSHAT and CDR2 is FNYEAQ (reference sequence). The CDR3 region has the DNA TGTGCTAGCAGCTTGGGAGGGCAGCCGGGTGAAAAACTGTTTTTT. Translated, it gives CASSLGGQPGEKLFF.

The count of this clone is one. The chain couples TRBV28 to TRBJ1-5; TRBD1 is a possible D gene (6 bases). The CDR3 loop spans 16 amino acids. The germline CDR1 and CDR2 sequences are MDHEN and SYDVKM. Trimming cost V 8 bases and J 6 bases, with 23 bases left between them. CDR3 region: CASLTRRGFMGQPQHF. The CDR3 nucleotides are TGTGCCAGCCTAACCCGCAGGGGTTTTATGGGTCAGCCCCAGCATTTT.

The rearrangement joins TRBV28 to TRBJ1-4; D is possibly TRBD1 (5 bases). This CDR3 has 15 amino acids. Germline lookup yields CDR1 MDHEN and CDR2 SYDVKM. V dropped 5 bases and J dropped 8 bases, with 18 bases sitting between them. For the CDR3, the DNA is TGTGCCAGCAGTCAGCCGGGGGGATTGAGGGAAAAACTGTTTTTT. It yields the protein CASSQPGGLREKLFF.

The genes are TRBV3-1 (or the pseudogene TRBV3-2) and TRBJ1-2; D is undetermined. The CDR3 totals 14 residues. V was shortened by 5 bases and J by 8 bases, with 18 bases between the two germline ends. Per the germline V gene, CDR1 is LGHDT and CDR2 is YNNKEL (reference sequence). DNA for the CDR3: TGTGCCAGCAGCTGGGAGGGCCAGCACGGAGGCTACACCTTC. Its protein product is CASSWEGQHGGYTF.

The chain joins TRBV28 to TRBJ1-4; 8 nucleotides align to TRBD1. Per germline, CDR1 MDHEN and CDR2 SYDVKM. The CDR3 is 18 residues long. V lost 4 bases, J lost 6 bases, and 16 bases stayed unmatched. CDR3 amino acids: CASSSMSGGGSAHEKLFF. DNA of the CDR3: TGTGCCAGCAGTTCAATGTCAGGGGGCGGAAGTGCGCATGAAAAACTGTTTTTT. The entire variable domain, with the rest obtained from reference TRBV28 and TRBJ1-4, is as follows: DVKVTQSSRYLVKRTGEKVFLECVQDMDHENMFWYRQDPGLGLRLIYFSYDVKMKEKGDIPEGYSVSREKKERFSLILESASTNQTSMYLCASSSMSGGGSAHEKLFFGSGTQLSVL.

The rearrangement joins TRBV13 to TRBJ1-6; 7 nucleotides line up with TRBD1. The CDR3 is made up of 16 amino acids. V lost 5 bases and J lost 10; bases outside the gene matches: 14. Germline lookup yields CDR1 PRHDT and CDR2 FYEKMQ (reference sequence). CDR3 nucleotide sequence: TGTGCCAGCAGCGAGGGGGGCAGACAGGGCGTCTCACCCCTCCACTTT. Translating it yields CASSEGGRQGVSPLHF.

The chain employs TRBV7-9 and TRBJ2-7, with 8 bases matching TRBD1. V dropped 5 bases and J dropped 3; count of bases not matched to a gene: 12. Per the germline V gene, CDR1 is SEHNR and CDR2 is FQNEAQ (reference sequence). This CDR3 comprises 16 residues. CDR3 sequence: CASSTSTGVGFYEQYF. CDR3 nucleotides: TGTGCCAGCAGCACCTCGACAGGGGTCGGTTTCTACGAGCAGTACTTC.

The CDR3 DNA reads as TGTGCCACCAGCATCTCCCCGGGACTAGCGGGGGGAATCTACGAGCAGTACTTC. Residues: CATSISPGLAGGIYEQYF. The chain joins TRBV15 to TRBJ2-7; TRBD2 agrees at 15 bases. J gave up 3 bases and V 4 bases, and 10 bases lay outside the gene matches. The CDR3 contains 18 residues. From germline, CDR1 is LNHNV and CDR2 YYDKDF (reference sequence).

This clone was observed a handful of times. The gene calls are TRBV29-1 and TRBJ1-1, with D unresolved. CDR3 size: 13 residues. V was trimmed by 4 bases and J by 0 bases, leaving 9 bases between them. The germline V gene has CDR1 SQVTM and CDR2 ANQGSEA. The chain's CDR3 is CSVVPQVNTEAFF. In DNA form, the CDR3 reads TGCAGCGTTGTCCCCCAGGTGAACACTGAAGCTTTCTTT.

This sequence joins TRBV6-5 and TRBJ1-2, with TRBD1 identical over 7 bases. V trimming: 2 bases; J trimming: 6 bases; junction bases outside the gene matches: 6. Germline loops: CDR1 MNHEY, CDR2 SVGAGI. The CDR3 has 14 amino acids. The CDR3 is CASSYGYRGDGYTF. CDR3 coding DNA: TGTGCCAGCAGTTACGGATACAGGGGTGATGGCTACACCTTC.

The rearrangement links TRBV6-2 or TRBV6-3 to TRBJ1-6, with 9 bases that match TRBD1. Germline V gene sequence: CDR1 MNHEY, CDR2 SVGEGT. This CDR3 is 14 amino acids long. The trim removed 5 bases at V and 9 bases at J, leaving 5 bases unmatched. CDR3 in DNA: TGTGCCAGCAGTGGACAGGGGTTTGTTTCACCCCTCCACTTT. Its protein product is CASSGQGFVSPLHF.

The chain is built from TRBV10-3 and TRBJ1-2; 9 bases are a match to TRBD1. Germline CDR1 reads ENHRY; CDR2 reads SYGVKD. Germline trimming cut 2 bases from V and 7 bases from J; bases unmatched to any gene: 8. There are 15 residues in the CDR3. This CDR3 reads CAISENLQGAAGYTF. DNA for the CDR3: TGTGCCATCAGTGAGAATTTACAGGGGGCGGCTGGCTACACCTTC.

CDR3 coding DNA: TGTGCCAGCAGCGGAACGGACAGGGTCTCCGAGCAGTACTTC. Its protein is CASSGTDRVSEQYF. The rearrangement joins TRBV9 to TRBJ2-7; 8 bases fit TRBD1. Trimming cost V 3 bases and J 6 bases; bases outside gene matches: 8. Germline loops: CDR1 SGDLS, CDR2 YYNGEE. This CDR3 region has 14 residues.